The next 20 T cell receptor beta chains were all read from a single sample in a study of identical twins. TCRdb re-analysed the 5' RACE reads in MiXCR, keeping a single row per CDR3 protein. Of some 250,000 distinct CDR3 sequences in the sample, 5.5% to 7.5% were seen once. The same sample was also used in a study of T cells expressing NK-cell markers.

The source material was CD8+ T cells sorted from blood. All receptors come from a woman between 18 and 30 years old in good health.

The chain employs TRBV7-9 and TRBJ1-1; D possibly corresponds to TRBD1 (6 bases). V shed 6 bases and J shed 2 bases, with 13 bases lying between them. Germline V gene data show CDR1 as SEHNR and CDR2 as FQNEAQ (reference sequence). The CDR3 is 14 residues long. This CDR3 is CASRPWTDNTEAFF. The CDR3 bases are TGTGCCAGCAGACCCTGGACAGATAACACTGAAGCTTTCTTT. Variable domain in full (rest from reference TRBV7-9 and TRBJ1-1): DTGVSQNPRHKITKRGQNVTFRCDPISEHNRLYWYRQTLGQGPEFLTYFQNEAQLEKSRLLSDRFSAERPKGSFSTLEIQRTEQGDSAMYLCASRPWTDNTEAFFGQGTRLTVV.

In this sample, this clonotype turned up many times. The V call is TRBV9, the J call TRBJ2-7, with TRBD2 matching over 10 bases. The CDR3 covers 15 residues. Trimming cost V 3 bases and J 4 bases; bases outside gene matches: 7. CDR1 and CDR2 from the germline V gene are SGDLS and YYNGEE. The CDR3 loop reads CASSGASGSFYEQYF. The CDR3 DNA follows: TGTGCCAGCAGCGGCGCTAGCGGGAGTTTTTACGAGCAGTACTTC. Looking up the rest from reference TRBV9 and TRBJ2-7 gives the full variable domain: DSGVTQTPKHLITATGQRVTLRCSPRSGDLSVYWYQQSLDQGLQFLIQYYNGEERAKGNILERFSAQQFPDLHSELNLSSLELGDSALYFCASSGASGSFYEQYFGPGTRLTVT.

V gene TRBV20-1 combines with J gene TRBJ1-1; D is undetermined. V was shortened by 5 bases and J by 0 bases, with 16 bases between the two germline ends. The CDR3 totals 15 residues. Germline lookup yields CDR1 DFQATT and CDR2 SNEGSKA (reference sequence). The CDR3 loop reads CSAPTLEHLNTEAFF. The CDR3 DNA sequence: TGCAGTGCTCCTACCCTGGAACACCTGAACACTGAAGCTTTCTTT.

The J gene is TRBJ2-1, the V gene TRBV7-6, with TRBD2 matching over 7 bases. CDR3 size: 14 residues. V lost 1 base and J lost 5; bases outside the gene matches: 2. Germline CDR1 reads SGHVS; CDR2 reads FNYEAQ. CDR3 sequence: CASSLGSGHNEQFF. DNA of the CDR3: TGTGCCAGCAGCTTAGGTAGCGGGCACAATGAGCAGTTCTTC.

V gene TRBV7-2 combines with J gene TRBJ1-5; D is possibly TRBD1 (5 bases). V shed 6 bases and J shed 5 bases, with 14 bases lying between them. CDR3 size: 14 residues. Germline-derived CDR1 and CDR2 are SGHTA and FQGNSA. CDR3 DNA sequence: TGTGCCAGCAGGGATGGGGGGACTCATCAGCCCCAGCATTTT. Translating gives CASRDGGTHQPQHF.

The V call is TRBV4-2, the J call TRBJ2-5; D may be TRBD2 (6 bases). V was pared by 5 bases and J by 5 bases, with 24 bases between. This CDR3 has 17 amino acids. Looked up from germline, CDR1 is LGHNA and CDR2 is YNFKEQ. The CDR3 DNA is TGTGCCAGCAGCTCCGCCCTCCTCTACAAAAGCGGGGAGACCCAGTACTTC. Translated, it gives CASSSALLYKSGETQYF.

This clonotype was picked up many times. CDR3 region: CASSYTQGPYEQYF. The CDR3 bases are TGTGCCAGCAGTTACACACAGGGGCCCTACGAGCAGTACTTC. The J gene is TRBJ2-7, the V gene TRBV6-5, with 7 bases aligning to TRBD1. V gave up 2 bases and J gave up 2 bases; unmatched junction bases: 3. The CDR3 totals 14 residues. Per the germline V gene, CDR1 is MNHEY and CDR2 is SVGAGI.

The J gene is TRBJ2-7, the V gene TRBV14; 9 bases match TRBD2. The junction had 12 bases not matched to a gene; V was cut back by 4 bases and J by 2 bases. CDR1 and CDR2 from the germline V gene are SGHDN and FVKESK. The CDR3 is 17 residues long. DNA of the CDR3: TGTGCCAGCAGCCCGTACCCAGCGGGGGGCCCTACCTACGAGCAGTACTTC. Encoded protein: CASSPYPAGGPTYEQYF.

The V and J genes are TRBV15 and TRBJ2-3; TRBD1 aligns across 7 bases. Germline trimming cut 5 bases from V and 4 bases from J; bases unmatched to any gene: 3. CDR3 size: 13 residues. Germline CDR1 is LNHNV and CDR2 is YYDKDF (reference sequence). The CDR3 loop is CATSAGGADTQYF. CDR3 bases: TGTGCCACCAGCGCAGGGGGAGCAGATACGCAGTATTTT. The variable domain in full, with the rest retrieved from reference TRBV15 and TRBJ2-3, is DAMVIQNPRYQVTQFGKPVTLSCSQTLNHNVMYWYQQKSSQAPKLLFHYYDKDFNNEADTPDNFQSRRPNTSFCFLDIRSPGLGDTAMYLCATSAGGADTQYFGPGTRLTVL.

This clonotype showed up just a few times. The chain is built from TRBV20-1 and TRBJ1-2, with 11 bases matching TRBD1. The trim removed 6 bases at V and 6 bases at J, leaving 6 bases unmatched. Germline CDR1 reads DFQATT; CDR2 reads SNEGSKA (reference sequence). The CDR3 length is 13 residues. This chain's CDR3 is CSARTGGADGYTF. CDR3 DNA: TGCAGTGCGAGGACAGGGGGCGCGGATGGCTACACCTTC.

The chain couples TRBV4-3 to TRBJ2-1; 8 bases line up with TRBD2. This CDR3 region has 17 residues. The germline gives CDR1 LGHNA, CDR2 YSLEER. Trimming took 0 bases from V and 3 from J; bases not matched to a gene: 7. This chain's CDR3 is CASSQDWPLAGYNEQFF. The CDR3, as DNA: TGCGCCAGCAGCCAAGATTGGCCGCTAGCGGGCTACAATGAGCAGTTCTTC.

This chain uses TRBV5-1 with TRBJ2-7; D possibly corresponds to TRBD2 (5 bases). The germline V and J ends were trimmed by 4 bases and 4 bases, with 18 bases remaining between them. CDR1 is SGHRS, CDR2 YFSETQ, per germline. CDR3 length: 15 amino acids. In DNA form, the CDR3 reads TGCGCCAGCAGCCCTGATTACACGGGGATTTACGAGCAGTACTTC. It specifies CASSPDYTGIYEQYF. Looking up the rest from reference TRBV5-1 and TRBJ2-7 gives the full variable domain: KAGVTQTPRYLIKTRGQQVTLSCSPISGHRSVSWYQQTPGQGLQFLFEYFSETQRNKGNFPGRFSGRQFSNSRSEMNVSTLELGDSALYLCASSPDYTGIYEQYFGPGTRLTVT.

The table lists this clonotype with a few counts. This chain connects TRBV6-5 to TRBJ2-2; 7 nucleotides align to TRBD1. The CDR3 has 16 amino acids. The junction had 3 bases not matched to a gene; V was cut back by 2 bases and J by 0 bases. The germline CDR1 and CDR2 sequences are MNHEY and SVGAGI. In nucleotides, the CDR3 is TGTGCCAGCAGTTACGGACAGGCGGCGAACACCGGGGAGCTGTTTTTT. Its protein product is CASSYGQAANTGELFF.

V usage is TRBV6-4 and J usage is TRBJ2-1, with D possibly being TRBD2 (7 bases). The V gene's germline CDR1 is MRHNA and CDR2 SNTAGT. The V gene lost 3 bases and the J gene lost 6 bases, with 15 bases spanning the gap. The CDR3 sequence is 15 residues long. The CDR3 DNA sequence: TGTGCCAGCAGTGAATGGGGGGGGGCCTCCAATGAGCAGTTCTTC. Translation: CASSEWGGASNEQFF.

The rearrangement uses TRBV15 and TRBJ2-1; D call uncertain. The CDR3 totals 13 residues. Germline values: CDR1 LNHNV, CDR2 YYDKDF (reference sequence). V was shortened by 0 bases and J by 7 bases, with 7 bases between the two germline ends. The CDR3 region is CATSRDLGNEQFF. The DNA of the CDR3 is TGTGCCACCAGCAGAGATTTGGGGAATGAGCAGTTCTTC.

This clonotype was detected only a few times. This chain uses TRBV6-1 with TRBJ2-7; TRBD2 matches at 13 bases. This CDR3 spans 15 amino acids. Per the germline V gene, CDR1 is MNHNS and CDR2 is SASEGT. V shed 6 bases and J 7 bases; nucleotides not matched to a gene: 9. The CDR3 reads CASSWTSGGLREQYF. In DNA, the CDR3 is TGTGCCAGCAGCTGGACTAGCGGGGGTCTCAGGGAGCAGTACTTC.

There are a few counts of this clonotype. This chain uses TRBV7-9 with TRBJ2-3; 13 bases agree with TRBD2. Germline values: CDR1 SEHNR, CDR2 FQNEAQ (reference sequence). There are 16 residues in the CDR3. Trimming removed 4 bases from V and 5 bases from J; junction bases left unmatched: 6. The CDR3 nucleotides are TGTGCCAGCAGCTCCACTAGCGGGGGGGCAGAAGATACGCAGTATTTT. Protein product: CASSSTSGGAEDTQYF.

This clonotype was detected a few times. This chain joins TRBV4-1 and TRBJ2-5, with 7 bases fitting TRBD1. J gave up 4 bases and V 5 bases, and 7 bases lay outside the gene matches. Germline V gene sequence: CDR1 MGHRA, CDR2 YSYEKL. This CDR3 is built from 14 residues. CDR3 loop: CASSRQGGTETQYF. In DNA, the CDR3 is TGCGCCAGCAGCAGACAGGGTGGGACAGAGACCCAGTACTTC.

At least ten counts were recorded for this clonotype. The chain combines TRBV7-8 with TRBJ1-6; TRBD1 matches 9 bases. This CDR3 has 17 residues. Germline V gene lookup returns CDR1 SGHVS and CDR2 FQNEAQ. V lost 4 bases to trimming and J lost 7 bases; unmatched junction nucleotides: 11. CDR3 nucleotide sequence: TGTGCCAGCAGCTCTTTCGGACAGGGGAGTGGGAATTCACCCCTCCACTTT. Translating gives CASSSFGQGSGNSPLHF.

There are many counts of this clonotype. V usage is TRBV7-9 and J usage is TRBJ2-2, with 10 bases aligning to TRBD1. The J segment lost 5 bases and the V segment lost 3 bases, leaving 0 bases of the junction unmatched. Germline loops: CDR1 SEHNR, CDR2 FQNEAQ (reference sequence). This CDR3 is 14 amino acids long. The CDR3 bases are TGTGCCAGCAGCTTGGGACAGGGGACCGGGGAGCTGTTTTTT. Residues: CASSLGQGTGELFF.